This TCR beta chain appears in the sequencing data of a study of blood T cells in healthy people across ages. Study information: Template switching picked up about one barcoded beta molecule for each two T cells.

Germline assignment: CDR1 SGHTA and CDR2 FQGNSA. The CDR3 is made up of 13 amino acids. V lost 6 bases, J lost 1 base, and 9 bases lay in between. Alongside a J-beta primer mix, a sample-barcoded 5' primer served in a second PCR lasting about 7 to 12 cycles. Each sample yielded at least 2.5 million CDR3-containing paired-end reads. TCRdb reprocessed the 5' RACE reads with MiXCR, giving one entry per CDR3 protein. The sample lists roughly 800,000 distinct CDR3 sequences; roughly 60% were seen once. This clonotype occurred a few times. The material sequenced was blood. J is TRBJ2-5 and V is TRBV7-2; tentatively, D is TRBD1 (5 bases). The sequence was collected from a man between 25 and 39 years old in good health. This CDR3 is CASSDSLQETQYF. The CDR3, as DNA: TGTGCCAGCAGTGACAGTCTCCAAGAGACCCAGTACTTC.